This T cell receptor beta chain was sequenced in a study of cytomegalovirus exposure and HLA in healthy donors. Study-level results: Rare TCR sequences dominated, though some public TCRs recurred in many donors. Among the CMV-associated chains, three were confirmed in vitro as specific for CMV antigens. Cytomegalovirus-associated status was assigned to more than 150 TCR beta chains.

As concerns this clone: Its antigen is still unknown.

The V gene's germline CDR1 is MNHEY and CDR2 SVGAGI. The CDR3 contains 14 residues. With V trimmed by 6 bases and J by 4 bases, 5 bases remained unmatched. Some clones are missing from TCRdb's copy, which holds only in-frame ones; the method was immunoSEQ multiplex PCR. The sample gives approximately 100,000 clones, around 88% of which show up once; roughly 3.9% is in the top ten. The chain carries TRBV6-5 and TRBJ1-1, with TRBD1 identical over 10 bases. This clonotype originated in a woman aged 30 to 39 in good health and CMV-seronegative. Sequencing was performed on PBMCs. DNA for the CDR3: TGTGCCAGCAGCGACAGGGGGCAGGTCACTGAAGCTTTCTTT. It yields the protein CASSDRGQVTEAFF.